This T cell receptor beta chain is from a study of blood T cell repertoires in COVID-19 (dated by TCRdb to 2018 to 2020). Concerning the study at large: Collaborator samples came from the United States, Italy and Spain and covered acute and convalescent phases of COVID-19. The prospective study material was composed of cDNA or gDNA derived from T cells, B-cell-depleted T cells, or PBMCs. The dataset comprised deeply sampled blood TCRbeta repertoires from subjects exposed to, actively infected with, or recovered from COVID-19. The repertoires were released in a freely available public database intended as a resource for research on the immune response to SARS-CoV-2. The samples were drawn from the first 160 participants of the ongoing ImmuneRACE study and from 1,254 subjects provided by 6 global collaborators. The sample metadata nearly always contained a de-identified subject ID, COVID-19 status, age in years and sex. HLA class I and class II types, where available, came from metadata supplied by the sample provider rather than from assay-based typing. Here is what the overall study found, with its caveats: The amount of clinical and demographic metadata varied by source and participant and was provided uncurated.

Whole blood was collected in K2EDTA tubes by collaborating institutions according to the institutions' own protocols. For TCRbeta analysis, collaborators shipped samples in one of three forms: frozen whole blood, isolated PBMCs, or DNA extracted from either of those sample types. Remarks on this clone: What antigen it recognizes has not been identified. Base quality data are lacking; no much larger clone is found one base away.

TCRbeta CDR3 regions were amplified from genomic DNA by means of the immunoSEQ Assay, a bias-controlled multiplex PCR. For the original study's pipeline: Within the assay, amplification of reference gene primers was used to estimate how many nucleated cells each sample contained. To quantify the absolute abundance of each unique TCRbeta CDR3 rearrangement, sequence reads were collapsed and filtered. For each sample, productive Simpson clonality was calculated by taking the square root of Simpson's diversity index across productive rearrangements. TCRdb retrieved this table from immuneACCESS and kept in-frame rearrangements only. Not all clones are present; in checked studies, unresolved V genes account for under half, and no reason is known for the remainder. The DNA gave D and trimming, while V, J and clone size come from that table. The sample table contains 30,000 to 40,000 clones; only one count was recorded for almost 90% of them. The top ten clonotypes cover 14% of the sample.

The germline V gene (reference sequence) supplies CDR1 SGHKS and CDR2 YYEKEE. Trimming takes 4 bases off V and 4 bases off J; junction bases not matched to a gene: 11. From cysteine to phenylalanine, the CDR3 is 17 amino acids long. Left in the record is the CDR3 DNA by itself, 51 bases read in frame from the first base. This sequence originates from a human donor with active COVID-19. The donor label of this sample is uncertain. The sequence joins TRBV5-5 to TRBJ1-1; 12 bases in the junction line up with TRBD1. Sequenced: peripheral blood. Here the CDR3 is given as CASSLGQGAGGSTEAFF. The nucleotide sequence is given as TGTGCCAGCAGCCTGGGACAGGGGGCGGGAGGTAGCACTGAAGCTTTCTTT. With the portions outside the CDR3 filled from the reference TRBV5-5 and TRBJ1-1 genes, the complete variable region becomes DAGVTQSPTHLIKTRGQQVTLRCSPISGHKSVSWYQQVLGQGPQFIFQYYEKEERGRGNFPDRFSARQFPNYSSELNVNALLLGDSALYLCASSLGQGAGGSTEAFFGQGTRLTVV.